The clone carrying this T cell receptor beta chain was seen ten or more times. The antigen remains undetermined. In the library, individual cDNA molecules carried attached unique molecular identifiers. TCRdb redid the calling of the 5' RACE reads with MiXCR, one entry per CDR3 protein. The sample yields 20,000 to 25,000 distinct CDR3 sequences, roughly 4.1% seen once. The data stem from a study of early T cells in non-severe SARS-CoV-2 infection. About the study: Chains stayed unpaired after sequencing of bulk RNA from unsorted whole blood. Study-level points and caveats: Clonotype matching in VDJdb favored anti-spike CD8 responses and did not capture private and CD4 specificities.

Germline assignment: CDR1 SGHRS and CDR2 YFSETQ. Unmatched junction bases numbered 10, after V lost 0 bases and J lost 6 bases. CDR3 length equals 16 residues. The chain links TRBV5-1 to TRBJ2-5; 8 bases agree with TRBD1. Sequencing was performed on whole blood. This sequence was found in an adult who was a healthcare worker with PCR-confirmed SARS-CoV-2 infection or an uninfected control (not recorded which). The CDR3 bases are TGCGCCAGCAGCTTGGCCCCGGGACAGGCCCCGAAGACCCAGTACTTC. Translation gives CASSLAPGQAPKTQYF.